This TCR beta chain came from a study of CD8+CD57+ T cells in acquired aplastic anemia. Overall study: Reads per healthy sample averaged about 10.8 million (CD4+) and 11.0 million (CD8+). Study-wide findings and caveats: Overlapping CD8+ CDR3 repertoires of patients and controls contained around 31 shared sequences.

Deletions cut 2 bases from V and 7 bases from J, with 12 bases between. This CDR3 has 13 amino acids. Germline V lookup: CDR1 DFQATT, CDR2 SNEGSKA (reference sequence). There are a few counts of this clonotype. Its antigen is still unknown. The TCR beta profiling, which covered VDJ combination and CDR3 sequence, was carried out using genomic DNA as the template. TCRdb processed the reads anew with MiXCR; each CDR3 protein has one entry. This table holds about 220,000 distinct CDR3 sequences, 30% to 40% found once. This TCR was sampled from a human donor in good health, serving as a control. This chain links TRBV20-1 with TRBJ2-1; D is unresolved. The specimen sequenced was sorted CD4+, CD8+, or CD8+CD57+ T cells (not recorded which) from PBMCs. Written as DNA, the CDR3 is TGCAGTGCTAGATTAAACCCGCGTAATGAGCAGTTCTTC. Translation: CSARLNPRNEQFF.